The entry below gives a single T cell receptor beta chain sequence along with its context. Its antigen is currently unknown. The data stem from a study of cytomegalovirus exposure and HLA in healthy donors. Vbeta (60) and Jbeta (13) primers were used in the PCR. Repertoires were generated with immunoSEQ multiplex PCR, while TCRdb's copy carries only in-frame clones and drops some. Of 150,000 to 180,000 clones in the sample, 65% to 75% were seen once. Findings and caveats of the study: Later on, a genetic analysis was performed. It linked a missense variant in DCLRE1C with V- and J-gene trimming of TCR beta. It was 150 to 200 TCR beta chains that were listed as cytomegalovirus-associated.

V shed 3 bases and J 7 bases; nucleotides not matched to a gene: 5. The germline CDR1 and CDR2 sequences are LNHDA and SQIVND (reference sequence). This CDR3 contains 14 residues. The specimen was PBMCs. The clonotype comes from a man younger than 30 in good health and CMV-seronegative. The rearrangement links TRBV19 to TRBJ2-2; 7 positions agree with TRBD1. This CDR3 reads CASSIRGLGGELFF. The CDR3 region has the DNA TGTGCCAGTAGTATCAGGGGGTTGGGCGGGGAGCTGTTTTTT. Full variable domain (missing parts from reference TRBV19 and TRBJ2-2): DGGITQSPKYLFRKEGQNVTLSCEQNLNHDAMYWYRQDPGQGLRLIYYSQIVNDFQKGDIAEGYSVSREKKESFPLTVTSAQKNPTAFYLCASSIRGLGGELFFGEGSRLTVL.